This passage covers 29 T cell receptor beta chains from one sample sequenced in a study of T cell repertoires in cytomegalovirus infection. One entry per CDR3 protein, called by TCRdb with MiXCR from the reads. Of approximately 630,000 distinct CDR3 sequences in the sample, approximately 24% were seen once. The source material was CD8+ T cells from PBMCs. The receptors were sampled from a human donor in good health (CMV status not recorded). Some clones in this sample may be carry-over from other donors' samples.

The rearrangement uses TRBV6-1 and TRBJ2-5, with D perhaps TRBD1 (6 bases). Looked up from germline, CDR1 is MNHNS and CDR2 is SASEGT. V lost 0 bases, J lost 1 base, and 24 bases lay in between. The CDR3 runs to 20 residues. CDR3 amino acids: CASSEAARDTILGSQETQYF. The CDR3 nucleotides read TGTGCCAGCAGTGAAGCGGCCAGGGACACGATCTTAGGGTCCCAAGAGACCCAGTACTTC.

The sample holds a few counts of this clonotype. In DNA, the CDR3 is TGTGCCAGCAGTTACCCGGGACTTAGGGACTCGACCGGGGAGCTGTTTTTT. Amino acid sequence: CASSYPGLRDSTGELFF. The V and J genes are TRBV6-5 and TRBJ2-2, with a tentative D call TRBD2 (6 bases). V dropped 2 bases and J dropped 5 bases, with 18 bases sitting between them. The length of the CDR3 is 17 residues. Germline values: CDR1 MNHEY, CDR2 SVGAGI.

The table lists this clonotype with many counts. The CDR3 sequence: CASSPSGLHNEQFF. DNA for the CDR3: TGTGCCAGCAGCCCCTCCGGACTTCACAATGAGCAGTTCTTC. V usage is TRBV7-9 and J usage is TRBJ2-1, with D possibly being TRBD2 (5 bases). The germline gives CDR1 SEHNR, CDR2 FQNEAQ (reference sequence). With 5 bases removed from V and 5 bases from J, the gap between germline ends came to 13 bases. This CDR3 comprises 14 residues.

This chain links TRBV6-5 with TRBJ1-2; D unresolved. V dropped 2 bases and J dropped 0 bases, with 7 bases sitting between them. The CDR3 contains 14 residues. The germline gives CDR1 MNHEY, CDR2 SVGAGI. The CDR3 loop is CASSYDGANYGYTF. In DNA form, the CDR3 reads TGTGCCAGCAGTTACGACGGGGCTAACTATGGCTACACCTTC.

J is TRBJ1-2 and V is TRBV25-1, with 8 nucleotides matching TRBD1. V lost 3 bases, J lost 11 bases, and 11 bases stayed unmatched. The CDR3 covers 14 residues. Germline V gene sequence: CDR1 MGHDK, CDR2 SYGVNS. The CDR3 reads CASSETGAYWGYTF. The CDR3 nucleotides read TGTGCCAGCAGTGAGACAGGGGCCTACTGGGGGTACACCTTC.

The chain is built from TRBV29-1 and TRBJ1-1, with D unresolved. V was cut by 1 base and J by 1 base, with 10 bases left in between. The CDR3 loop spans 14 amino acids. Germline-derived CDR1 and CDR2 are SQVTM and ANQGSEA. CDR3 coding DNA: TGCAGCGTTGAAGGCCCGGCGAGGAACACTGAAGCTTTCTTT. Amino acids: CSVEGPARNTEAFF. Combining the CDR3 with reference TRBV29-1 and TRBJ1-1 gives the whole variable domain SAVISQKPSRDICQRGTSLTIQCQVDSQVTMMFWYRQQPGQSLTLIATANQGSEATYESGFVIDKFPISRPNLTFSTLTVSNMSPEDSSIYLCSVEGPARNTEAFFGQGTRLTVV.

This clonotype appeared a single time. The chain recombines TRBV25-1 with TRBJ1-3, with 7 bases that match TRBD1. There are 16 residues in the CDR3. Germline loops: CDR1 MGHDK, CDR2 SYGVNS. Trimming took 3 bases from V and 6 from J; bases not matched to a gene: 11. CDR3: CASSDGTGTEENTIYF. The CDR3 DNA reads as TGTGCCAGCAGTGACGGAACCGGGACAGAGGAAAACACCATATATTTT.

This chain's CDR3 is CSVVSGGYTF. As DNA, the CDR3 is TGCAGCGTTGTATCGGGAGGCTACACCTTC. The rearrangement joins TRBV29-1 to TRBJ1-2, with D hard to call. V was cut by 4 bases and J by 8 bases, with 8 bases left in between. This CDR3 comprises 10 residues. The germline V gene encodes CDR1 SQVTM and CDR2 ANQGSEA.

The genes are TRBV7-6 and TRBJ1-1; no reliable D call. The V gene's germline CDR1 is SGHVS and CDR2 FNYEAQ. This CDR3 has 13 residues. Trimming took off 2 bases at V and 6 bases at J, with 10 bases between the two ends. CDR3 sequence reads: CASSLLPEAEAFF. Here the CDR3 DNA reads TGTGCCAGCAGCTTACTCCCGGAAGCTGAAGCTTTCTTT.

This clonotype was recorded a few times. This rearrangement joins TRBV29-1 to TRBJ2-3, with D tentatively TRBD2 (6 bases). V was trimmed by 0 bases and J by 3 bases, leaving 10 bases between them. CDR3 length: 14 amino acids. Germline V gene sequence: CDR1 SQVTM, CDR2 ANQGSEA. Here the CDR3 DNA reads TGCAGCGTTGAAGATCGGGGGAGGACAGATACGCAGTATTTT. This encodes CSVEDRGRTDTQYF.

This clonotype was seen at least ten times. This rearrangement joins TRBV28 to TRBJ1-2; the D is unclear. Germline V gene data show CDR1 as MDHEN and CDR2 as SYDVKM. V was trimmed by 2 bases and J by 2 bases, leaving 6 bases between them. The CDR3 length is 13 residues. The CDR3 protein is CASSLQINYGYTF. The CDR3 DNA sequence: TGTGCCAGCAGTTTACAGATAAACTATGGCTACACCTTC.

This clonotype has ten or more counts. The chain is built from TRBV7-8 and TRBJ2-1, with 9 nucleotides matching TRBD2. There are 16 residues in the CDR3. Germline-derived CDR1 and CDR2 are SGHVS and FQNEAQ. V shed 2 bases, J shed 3 bases, and the junction held 5 bases outside the gene matches. CDR3 bases: TGTGCCAGCAGCTTAAGAGCTAGCGGGGACTACAATGAGCAGTTCTTC. Its protein product is CASSLRASGDYNEQFF.

The CDR3 here is CASSQEWRDTIYF. Written as DNA, the CDR3 is TGTGCCAGCAGCCAAGAATGGAGGGACACCATATATTTT. The gene calls are TRBV14 and TRBJ1-3; no clear D gene. Germline V gene sequence: CDR1 SGHDN, CDR2 FVKESK. The CDR3 runs 13 residues. Trimming took off 0 bases at V and 8 bases at J, with 8 bases between the two ends. The complete variable domain, with remaining parts taken from reference TRBV14 and TRBJ1-3, reads EAGVTQFPSHSVIEKGQTVTLRCDPISGHDNLYWYRRVMGKEIKFLLHFVKESKQDESGMPNNRFLAERTGGTYSTLKVQPAELEDSGVYFCASSQEWRDTIYFGEGSWLTVV.

This clonotype was counted only a few times. This sequence joins TRBV27 and TRBJ2-7, with TRBD2 identical over 10 bases. Trimming cost V 4 bases and J 3 bases; bases outside gene matches: 6. Germline V lookup: CDR1 MNHEY, CDR2 SMNVEV (reference sequence). The CDR3 totals 15 residues. CDR3 region: CASSSASGGYYEQYF. The CDR3, as DNA: TGTGCCAGCAGTTCGGCTAGCGGGGGATACTACGAGCAGTACTTC.

About this clonotype itself: This may come from a read error, since a much larger clone is one base off. The chain carries TRBV12-3 or TRBV12-4 and TRBJ2-5; D may be TRBD2 (6 bases). The CDR3 is made up of 15 amino acids. Here the CDR3 reads CASNRPEGLQEIQYF. The DNA for the CDR3 is TGTGCCAGCAACCGTCCGGAGGGTTTACAAGAGATCCAGTACTTC.

The chain couples TRBV12-3 or TRBV12-4 to TRBJ2-7, with D perhaps assigned TRBD1 or TRBD2 (7 bases each). The CDR3 sequence is 15 residues long. Trimming pared 3 bases from V and 1 base from J, leaving 13 bases between. The CDR3 sequence: CASSFNQGGSYEQYF. In DNA form, the CDR3 reads TGTGCCAGCAGTTTCAACCAGGGGGGGTCCTACGAGCAGTACTTC.

This clonotype appeared many times. V gene TRBV28 combines with J gene TRBJ2-1, with D possibly matching TRBD1 (7 bases). Trimming cost V 4 bases and J 3 bases, with 16 bases left between them. The CDR3 runs 16 residues. Germline CDR1 is MDHEN and CDR2 is SYDVKM. CDR3 DNA: TGTGCCAGCAGTTCCATACAGGGGACTCACTACAATGAGCAGTTCTTC. Protein: CASSSIQGTHYNEQFF.

Many counts were recorded for this clonotype. V usage is TRBV6-2 or TRBV6-3 and J usage is TRBJ2-7; D not resolved. The V gene's germline CDR1 is MNHEY and CDR2 SVGEGT. The CDR3 runs to 14 residues. With 1 base removed from V and 1 base from J, the gap between germline ends came to 8 bases. The CDR3 region is CASSYYRASYEQYV. The CDR3 bases are TGTGCCAGCAGTTACTACAGAGCTTCCTACGAGCAGTACGTC.

In its sample, this clonotype was seen many times. The chain has TRBV28 and TRBJ2-1, with D possibly TRBD1 on 6 matching bases. The CDR3 extends over 15 amino acids. Germline values: CDR1 MDHEN, CDR2 SYDVKM. V was cut by 5 bases and J by 1 base, with 12 bases left in between. The CDR3 region has the DNA TGTGCCAGCAGTCCTGAGGGGGAATCCTACAATGAGCAGTTCTTC. Protein product: CASSPEGESYNEQFF.

This clonotype was detected a few times. This chain joins TRBV7-2 and TRBJ2-5; D remains ambiguous. Trimming took off 3 bases at V and 3 bases at J, with 11 bases between the two ends. This CDR3 spans 14 amino acids. Germline V gene sequence: CDR1 SGHTA, CDR2 FQGNSA. CDR3 sequence: CASSFLAPEETQYF. The CDR3 DNA reads as TGTGCCAGCAGCTTCCTCGCGCCGGAAGAGACCCAGTACTTC.

This clonotype was counted a few times. The CDR3 protein is CASSPLAGGGANEQFF. The DNA of the CDR3 is TGTGCCAGCAGCCCCTTGGCTGGCGGGGGGGCAAATGAGCAGTTCTTC. This chain links TRBV7-9 with TRBJ2-1; 9 bases are shared with TRBD2. Trimming cost V 5 bases and J 7 bases; bases outside gene matches: 12. Germline CDR1 and CDR2: SEHNR and FQNEAQ (reference sequence). This CDR3 contains 16 residues.

At least ten counts were recorded for this clonotype. This chain joins TRBV14 and TRBJ2-3; TRBD1 aligns across 9 bases. Germline CDR1 is SGHDN and CDR2 is FVKESK. J was trimmed by 8 bases and V by 4 bases; bases with no gene match: 13. CDR3 length equals 16 residues. The DNA of the CDR3 is TGTGCCAGCAGCCGGACGAGGACAGGGGAAAATCTTACGCAGTATTTT. This gives the protein CASSRTRTGENLTQYF.

In this sample, this clonotype turned up many times. The chain carries TRBV7-2 and TRBJ2-3; D is ambiguous. Germline assignment: CDR1 SGHTA and CDR2 FQGNSA. The length of the CDR3 is 17 residues. V was clipped by 1 base and J by 2 bases, with 16 bases between them. The DNA of the CDR3 is TGTGCCAGCAGCTTAGGGAACCGGGTTCTCTTCACAGATACGCAGTATTTT. This gives the protein CASSLGNRVLFTDTQYF.

This clonotype was found a few times. The chain is built from TRBV24-1 and TRBJ2-1, with unresolved D. V dropped 2 bases and J dropped 8 bases, with 9 bases sitting between them. Germline lookup yields CDR1 KGHDR and CDR2 SFDVKD. CDR3 length: 13 residues. The chain's CDR3 is CATSDSVFDEQFF. CDR3 coding DNA: TGTGCCACCAGTGATTCGGTTTTTGATGAGCAGTTCTTC.

The chain carries TRBV5-6 and TRBJ2-1; perhaps TRBD2 as D (5 bases). The CDR3 spans 15 residues. Between the trimmed V and J ends, which lost 3 bases and 2 bases, there was a span of 12 bases. Germline CDR1 SGHDT, CDR2 YYEEEE. This CDR3 reads CASSSSPGTYNEQFF. CDR3 in DNA: TGTGCCAGCAGCTCCTCGCCGGGAACCTACAATGAGCAGTTCTTC.

This clonotype was seen many times. This chain joins TRBV11-2 and TRBJ2-1, with 7 bases matching TRBD2. The junction had 5 bases not matched to a gene; V was cut back by 1 base and J by 2 bases. Germline V gene data show CDR1 as SGHAT and CDR2 as FQNNGV. The CDR3 spans 16 residues. This CDR3 reads CASSLGPSGAYNEQFF. CDR3 sequence (DNA): TGTGCCAGCAGCTTAGGCCCCAGCGGGGCCTACAATGAGCAGTTCTTC. Full variable domain (outside the CDR3, taken from reference TRBV11-2 and TRBJ2-1): EAGVAQSPRYKIIEKRQSVAFWCNPISGHATLYWYQQILGQGPKLLIQFQNNGVVDDSQLPKDRFSAERLKGVDSTLKIQPAKLEDSAVYLCASSLGPSGAYNEQFFGPGTRLTVL.

There are a few counts of this clonotype. The CDR3 protein is CSARKGGFSYEQYF. Here the CDR3 DNA reads TGCAGTGCCAGGAAGGGCGGATTCTCCTACGAGCAGTACTTC. The genes are TRBV20-1 and TRBJ2-7; no firm D call. This CDR3 region has 14 residues. Germline V gives CDR1 DFQATT, CDR2 SNEGSKA (reference sequence). V was shortened by 6 bases and J by 0 bases, with 15 bases between the two germline ends.

This clonotype was observed at least ten times. Here the CDR3 reads CASSRARISTYEQYF. CDR3 DNA sequence: TGTGCCAGCAGCCGAGCCCGGATTTCAACCTACGAGCAGTACTTC. The chain uses TRBV7-2 and TRBJ2-7; D call uncertain. Looked up from germline, CDR1 is SGHTA and CDR2 is FQGNSA. This CDR3 is built from 15 residues. Trimming pared 5 bases from V and 2 bases from J, leaving 16 bases between.

This clonotype appeared a few times. V is TRBV2 and J is TRBJ2-3; 7 nucleotides match TRBD1. CDR1 and CDR2 (germline): SNHLY, FYNNEI. This CDR3 spans 15 amino acids. J gave up 1 base and V 5 bases, and 6 bases lay outside the gene matches. In DNA, the CDR3 is TGTGCCAGCAGTACCGGGACAGCGGGCACAGATACGCAGTATTTT. Its translation is CASSTGTAGTDTQYF. The variable domain in full, with the rest retrieved from reference TRBV2 and TRBJ2-3, is EPEVTQTPSHQVTQMGQEVILRCVPISNHLYFYWYRQILGQKVEFLVSFYNNEISEKSEIFDDQFSVERPDGSNFTLKIRSTKLEDSAMYFCASSTGTAGTDTQYFGPGTRLTVL.